This TCR beta chain is from a study of cytomegalovirus exposure and HLA in healthy donors (dated by TCRdb to 2016 to 2017). For context, the study as a whole: According to an earlier analysis of 450 to 650 of the donors, about 170 million T cells yielded roughly 110 million unique TCR beta sequences and 276 Gb of sequence data. An early release covering just under 650 HLA-typed donors comprised approximately 290 gigabases of sequencing data and tens of millions of unique TCR sequences. The genetic ancestry cluster associated with self-reported Caucasian donors included roughly four fifths of the roughly 410 genotyped donors. The study aimed to test whether cataloging public T cell receptors could reveal signatures of past pathogen exposure. The T cell repertoires of 666 subjects were profiled by immunosequencing and related to cytomegalovirus serostatus. Along with the roughly 670-subject first cohort, a separate validation cohort of about 110 different subjects was used. The study combined high-throughput TCR immunosequencing, statistical association of individual TCRs with disease status, and machine learning to predict cytomegalovirus infection status. To study patterns of TCR occurrence, a later analysis re-analyzed previously published TCR beta repertoires from more than 550 donors and added high-resolution HLA genotyping. Rather than drawing on any new phenotypic data, the later analysis identified candidate immune exposures from TCR beta sequences and the way those sequences occurred across donors. In an earlier analysis of 587 of the donors, high-throughput TCR beta sequencing was used to judge whether each TCR beta V gene segment behaved as functional or pseudogenic. Alongside the repertoire data, information on donor age, sex, ethnicity and CMV serostatus was compiled. Genome-wide SNP genotypes for about 65% of the 666 donors were used in a later genetic analysis, which treated that subset as a discovery cohort. Every discovery cohort repertoire had been produced on one sequencing platform. Class I and class II HLA loci were covered by the typing at four-digit resolution. The number of typed donors differed by locus: about 620-640 for A, B, C, DRB1 and DQB1; some 500 for DQA1; approximately 600 for DPA1; and some 450 for DPB1. Several DR-DQ haplotypes were handled as single units for association and clustering because linkage in the cohort was strong. Among over 350 genotyped donors of the cohort, an average of about 240,000 unique TCR beta nucleotide sequences were sequenced per donor, roughly a sixth of them non-productive.

In the case of this clone: Its specific antigen is unknown. The junction departs from the called germline gene at one end, perhaps through a read error.

Results the study describes overall, beyond this receptor: The earlier analysis of about 600 of the donors excluded roughly 17 rarely observed V segments, including chromosome 9 orphons, because counts were too low. According to a later analysis, TCR association rates differed among HLA loci, with DRB1 alleles showing the most associated TCRs and HLA-C alleles showing the fewest. Compared with the approximately 670-donor mean, donors in an Asian-associated ancestry cluster had fewer N-insertions in productive TCRs, according to a later genetic analysis. This cohort had only TCR beta chains sequenced, and the lack of alpha or paired-chain data limited which features could be detected. The study gave a list of around 170 TCR beta chains associated with cytomegalovirus. In both the original and validation cohorts, the classifier was reported to diagnose cytomegalovirus status with high specificity and sensitivity. Some IMGT-functional V segments, including TRBV6-2 and TRBV6-3, could not be told apart with the 87-base-pair reads, so those segments were excluded. Because HLA typing was unavailable for some donors at each locus, only the typed subset was used in association tests. In a later analysis, HLA-associated TCR beta chains were found to be more clonally expanded and to have lower generation probabilities than equally common non-associated chains. Correlated functional status among segregating V segments might reflect linkage disequilibrium, but an unknown experimental factor could not be ruled out. According to the authors, the approach could potentially be generalized to other disease states and immunological phenotypes. Most TCR sequences were observed very rarely across donors, whereas some public TCRs were present in many individuals. A cluster of highly shared sequence variants was judged likely to represent a technical artifact of the sequencing pipeline. Roughly uniform sequencing depth across donors was assumed in presence/absence analyses, although this assumption may not hold. When HLA alleles, especially DR and DQ, strongly co-occurred, TCR associations were difficult to assign to individual alleles. A later analysis reported that several top co-occurrence clusters appeared linked to parvovirus B19, influenza, CMV and Epstein-Barr virus. For the cohort, immune exposure information was limited to CMV serostatus. A further reported finding was that TCR beta sequences accurately predicted the HLA-A and HLA-B alleles for most subjects in the first cohort. According to a later analysis, most CMV-associated TCR beta chains appeared to be HLA-restricted, and the HLA associations seemed to be driven largely by CMV exposure. In an earlier analysis of 587 of the donors, most TCR beta V segments were observed in productive rearrangements about 87% or about 30% of the time, broadly matching IMGT annotations. Specific HLA alleles were associated with roughly 17,000 TCR beta sequences at a false discovery rate of 0.05 in a later analysis. V-gene and J-gene trimming of TCR beta chains was associated with a missense DCLRE1C variant in a later genetic analysis, and the association was replicated in an independent cohort. A few of the identified cytomegalovirus-associated TCR beta chains were confirmed in vitro to be specific for cytomegalovirus antigens.

In total, 500 to 700 healthy bone marrow donors made up the cohort. At the time of sampling, every cohort member was nominally healthy, though immune exposures that went unrecorded were likely present. The donor tested CMV seropositive, placing the donor among the 290 or so seropositive members of the cohort. Every donor gave a peripheral blood sample, and the peripheral blood mononuclear cells from that sample were used for TCR beta sequencing. Genomic DNA was extracted from the blood cell samples with the Qiagen DNeasy Blood Extraction Kit. Preparation of the library involved the immunoSEQ multiplex PCR assay. For the multiplex PCR, a mixture combining 60 forward primers for TCR Vbeta segments and 13 reverse primers for TCR Jbeta segments was used. The CDR3 region of rearranged TCR beta genes was amplified from genomic DNA by a multiplex PCR assay. The Illumina HiSeq System was used to sequence the amplified TCR beta libraries as 87-base-pair reads. Under the source paper's analysis protocol: A later analysis counted tens of millions of unique TCR beta chains across the 700 or so repertoires, and some 12 million of these chains were shared by at least two donors. A nearest-neighbor algorithm error-corrected the raw reads and collapsed the reads into unique sequences, merging closely related sequences to remove PCR and sequencing errors. CDR3 sequences were aligned to IMGT reference sequences to assign V, D and J gene segments. For a sequence to be retained, a match of at least six nucleotides was required to both a V gene segment and a J gene segment. Rearrangements were classified as productive when the CDR3 lacked stop codons and remained in frame with V and J, and all other rearrangements were classified as non-productive. Following IMGT convention, CDR3 was defined as the stretch from the second conserved V-encoded cysteine up to the conserved J-encoded phenylalanine. The earlier analysis of 587 of the donors excluded any sequence lacking an unambiguous match to a single V gene segment. An earlier analysis of several hundred of the donors called V segments functional above 56.7% productive rearrangements and segregating when the between-donor standard deviation exceeded 5%. A statistical classification framework was developed to diagnose cytomegalovirus status using the catalog of TCR beta chain sequences. A later analysis assigned V and J genes by comparing TCR nucleotide sequences with IMGT/GENE-DB human TR gene sequences. Using the TCRdist pipeline, a later analysis assigned CDR3 sequences along with most-parsimonious VDJ recombination scenarios. In a later analysis, each TCR beta chain was defined by its CDR3 amino acid sequence together with its V-gene family, and reads lacking a unique V-gene family were excluded. A later analysis removed 550 to 700 highly shared, low-generation-probability nucleotide sequences to deal with suspected cross-contamination and a sequencing artifact. For each public chain, a later analysis derived a clonal expansion index from normalized ranks of inferred template counts within each repertoire. Generation probabilities in a later analysis came from a VDJ recombination model fitted to out-of-frame rearrangements, and those results were checked against IGoR. In a later analysis, TCR-TCR, TCR-HLA and TCR-CMV co-occurrence was scored with hypergeometric tests, and a repertoire-size bias correction was applied to TCR pairs. False discovery rates were estimated in a later analysis by permuting HLA or CMV assignments 20 times. A later analysis grouped co-occurring TCRs with DBSCAN, adding TCRdist sequence similarity when clustering within HLA-allele-positive subsets. For co-occurrence clustering, repertoires with fewer than 30,000 or more than 120,000 public chains were excluded, along with 5 or 6 repertoires with anomalous nucleotide sharing. TCRdb mirrors the immuneACCESS table, restricted to in-frame sequences. Some clones are absent from its copies; in checked studies, under half trace to an unresolved V gene, and the reason for the others is unknown. V and J calls and clone size are those listed in that table; D and trimming were worked out from the DNA. In all, the sample holds about 93,000 clones, and approximately 68% of those were seen once. Clones ranked in the top ten supply more than 5% of the sample.

The CDR3 sequence holds 17 residues, the cysteine and phenylalanine included. Of the read, only the CDR3 DNA is kept; its 51 bases are in frame from base 1. CDR1 is given as SGHRS and CDR2 as YFSETQ, both from the germline V gene. The receptor was derived from a boy under 18 in good health and CMV-seropositive. The specimen was PBMCs. Recombination linked TRBV5-1 to TRBJ1-6; TRBD1 agrees with 12 junctional bases. The CDR3 region has the sequence CASSSGTGGSYNSPLNF. The nucleotide sequence is given as TGCGCCAGCAGTTCCGGGACAGGGGGCTCCTATAATTCACCCCTCAACTTT.